Here is one TCR beta chain with its context. The antigen is undetermined. This entry comes from a study of a mutant IDH1 vaccine in newly diagnosed glioma. Study-level information: At weeks 1, 3, 5, 7, 11, 15, 19 and 23, patients received a vaccination, eight in all.

The germline gives CDR1 LGHNA, CDR2 YNFKEQ. This CDR3 comprises 16 residues. J lost 7 bases, V lost 3 bases, and 8 bases had no gene match. TCRdb's copy holds only in-frame clones and misses some; the assay was immunoSEQ multiplex PCR. The sample gives approximately 35,000 clones, roughly 90% of which show up once; more than 2.5% is in the top ten. Time point here: week 23, last vaccination. Topical imiquimod accompanied each vaccine dose, which consisted of 300 ug of mutant IDH1 20-mer peptide. The V call is TRBV4-2, the J call TRBJ2-1; 11 bases line up with TRBD2. The sample consisted of PBMCs, taken from a glioma patient whose treatment included an IDH1 peptide vaccine. The sequence derives from a man between 40 and 49 years old with glioma. The CDR3 DNA follows: TGTGCCAGCAGCCAGGCACTAGCGGGAGTTAATAATGAGCAGTTCTTC. Translating gives CASSQALAGVNNEQFF.